Following are 28 T cell receptor beta chains from one sample sequenced in a study of cytomegalovirus exposure and HLA in healthy donors. Researchers ran the PCR with 60 Vbeta and 13 Jbeta primers. The protocol was immunoSEQ multiplex PCR, while the TCRdb copy is restricted to in-frame clones and leaves out a portion. The table records 100,000 to 140,000 clones, around three quarters of them present only once. The source material was PBMCs. Receptors originate from a man aged 30 to 39 in good health and CMV-seronegative.

Here the CDR3 reads CASSRGGGTNEKLFF. The CDR3, as DNA: TGTGCCAGCAGCCGTGGGGGGGGAACTAATGAAAAACTGTTTTTT. The gene calls are TRBV5-6 and TRBJ1-4; D is perhaps TRBD1 (5 bases). Germline lookup yields CDR1 SGHDT and CDR2 YYEEEE. V was trimmed by 4 bases and J by 1 base, leaving 11 bases between them. There are 15 residues in the CDR3. Drawing the rest from reference TRBV5-6 and TRBJ1-4, the complete variable domain is DAGVTQSPTHLIKTRGQQVTLRCSPKSGHDTVSWYQQALGQGPQFIFQYYEEEERQRGNFPDRFSGHQFPNYSSELNVNALLLGDSALYLCASSRGGGTNEKLFFGSGTQLSVL.

The V call is TRBV6-6, the J call TRBJ1-2; D unclear. The CDR3 contains 13 residues. V was shortened by 5 bases and J by 0 bases, with 7 bases between the two germline ends. The germline V gene has CDR1 MNHNY and CDR2 SVGAGI (reference sequence). CDR3 residues: CASSLGTNYGYTF. The CDR3 DNA reads as TGTGCCAGCAGTCTCGGGACTAACTATGGCTACACCTTC.

The chain is built from TRBV7-8 and TRBJ1-5; TRBD1 is a possible D gene (5 bases). The germline V gene encodes CDR1 SGHVS and CDR2 FQNEAQ. The V end lost 1 base, the J end lost 5 bases, and 15 bases lay between the germline ends. The CDR3 spans 16 residues. CDR3 sequence: CASSLGEVGGHQPQHF. Written as DNA, the CDR3 is TGTGCCAGCAGCTTAGGGGAGGTGGGGGGTCATCAGCCCCAGCATTTT.

Only one count was recorded for this clone. The genes are TRBV19 and TRBJ1-4; 10 bases align to TRBD1. Looked up from germline, CDR1 is LNHDA and CDR2 is SQIVND (reference sequence). The CDR3 length is 14 residues. V shed 4 bases, J shed 7 bases, and the junction held 3 bases outside the gene matches. CDR3 residues: CASSRQGAGEKLFF. The CDR3 DNA follows: TGTGCCAGTAGTAGACAGGGGGCAGGTGAAAAACTGTTTTTT.

This clone was counted between two and nine times. V usage is TRBV7-2 and J usage is TRBJ2-7, with D perhaps matching TRBD2 (6 bases). Trimming stripped 5 bases from V and 2 bases from J, with 16 bases between. Germline V gene lookup returns CDR1 SGHTA and CDR2 FQGNSA. CDR3 length: 15 residues. CDR3 coding DNA: TGTGCCAGCAGCCCCACCCCCGGGAGCACCTACGAGCAGTACTTC. It codes for CASSPTPGSTYEQYF. The variable domain in full, completed from reference TRBV7-2 and TRBJ2-7, reads GAGVSQSPSNKVTEKGKDVELRCDPISGHTALYWYRQSLGQGLEFLIYFQGNSAPDKSGLPSDRFSAERTGGSVSTLTIQRTQQEDSAVYLCASSPTPGSTYEQYFGPGTRLTVT.

The chain is built from TRBV4-1 and TRBJ2-2; D not certain. From germline, CDR1 is MGHRA and CDR2 YSYEKL. This CDR3 is 16 amino acids long. V was clipped by 4 bases and J by 0 bases, with 12 bases between them. CDR3 sequence: CASSPSAAPNTGELFF. The CDR3 nucleotides are TGCGCCAGCAGCCCCAGCGCGGCTCCGAACACCGGGGAGCTGTTTTTT.

The V gene is TRBV19, the J gene TRBJ1-2, with 9 bases fitting TRBD1. Germline CDR1 and CDR2: LNHDA and SQIVND (reference sequence). The CDR3 sequence is 15 residues long. Unmatched junction bases numbered 9, after V lost 6 bases and J lost 4 bases. CDR3 amino acids: CASSHPGQGVYGYTF. The CDR3 DNA reads as TGTGCCAGTAGCCATCCGGGACAGGGTGTCTATGGCTACACCTTC.

The chain recombines TRBV27 with TRBJ2-2; 12 bases agree with TRBD2. There are 19 residues in the CDR3. CDR1 and CDR2 from the germline V gene are MNHEY and SMNVEV (reference sequence). J gave up 2 bases and V 3 bases, and 10 bases lay outside the gene matches. CDR3 coding DNA: TGTGCCAGCAGTTTCCGCCCCGGACTAGCGGGGACCAACACCGGGGAGCTGTTTTTT. Its protein is CASSFRPGLAGTNTGELFF.

The J gene is TRBJ2-3, the V gene TRBV5-1, with TRBD2 matching over 7 bases. CDR3 length: 16 residues. CDR1 and CDR2 (germline): SGHRS, YFSETQ. V lost 2 bases, J lost 1 base, and 7 bases stayed unmatched. The DNA for the CDR3 is TGCGCCAGCAGCTTAGGGCGGGAGAGCCGCACAGATACGCAGTATTTT. Translation gives CASSLGRESRTDTQYF.

This clone was counted a single time. The chain employs TRBV4-2 and TRBJ2-7; D remains unclear. Trimming removed 1 base from V and 3 bases from J, with 13 bases in between. Germline V CDR1 and CDR2: LGHNA, YNFKEQ. The CDR3 sequence is 15 residues long. In DNA form, the CDR3 reads TGTGCCAGCAGCCAAGGCAGCCAGGCAGGCTACGAGCAGTACTTC. It codes for CASSQGSQAGYEQYF.

J is TRBJ1-2 and V is TRBV9; TRBD1 aligns across 7 bases. The CDR3 extends over 16 amino acids. The V gene end was trimmed by 3 bases and the J gene end by 3 bases; junction bases not matched to a gene: 11. From germline, CDR1 is SGDLS and CDR2 YYNGEE. DNA of the CDR3: TGTGCCAGCAGCGCTGGGGACAGCCGGGGCCACTATGGCTACACCTTC. It specifies CASSAGDSRGHYGYTF.

The rearrangement joins TRBV7-8 to TRBJ1-4; D is undetermined. V was shortened by 2 bases and J by 2 bases, with 15 bases between the two germline ends. This CDR3 is 17 amino acids long. CDR1 and CDR2 from the germline V gene are SGHVS and FQNEAQ. In nucleotides, the CDR3 is TGTGCCAGCAGCTTAAATGGGCGCCCGGGGACTAATGAAAAACTGTTTTTT. Amino acids: CASSLNGRPGTNEKLFF.

The rearrangement links TRBV4-1 to TRBJ1-5, with no clear D. The V and J ends lost 4 bases and 0 bases respectively, with 13 bases between them. This CDR3 has 16 residues. Germline CDR1 is MGHRA and CDR2 is YSYEKL. This CDR3 is CASSPEAQNSNQPQHF. CDR3 sequence (DNA): TGCGCCAGCAGCCCAGAAGCGCAGAATAGCAATCAGCCCCAGCATTTT.

This chain uses TRBV4-1 with TRBJ2-3, with D tentatively TRBD2 (6 bases). The length of the CDR3 is 17 residues. V was clipped by 0 bases and J by 1 base, with 14 bases between them. From germline, CDR1 is MGHRA and CDR2 YSYEKL. CDR3 residues: CASSQDGTGAGTDTQYF. CDR3 nucleotides: TGCGCCAGCAGCCAAGATGGGACGGGAGCTGGCACAGATACGCAGTATTTT.

There are a few counts of this clone. The V call is TRBV6-5, the J call TRBJ1-1; 9 bases map to TRBD1. In germline, CDR1 is MNHEY, CDR2 SVGAGI. This CDR3 has 14 amino acids. Trimming removed 6 bases from V and 4 bases from J; junction bases left unmatched: 6. The CDR3 DNA sequence: TGTGCCAGCAGCGGGGACAGGGTGTTCACTGAAGCTTTCTTT. Protein product: CASSGDRVFTEAFF.

This chain connects TRBV7-3 to TRBJ2-7; 8 bases fit TRBD1. Germline V gives CDR1 SGHTA, CDR2 FQGTGA. The trim removed 7 bases at V and 6 bases at J, leaving 17 bases unmatched. This CDR3 region has 16 residues. The CDR3 DNA reads TGTGCCAGCACCAGGGGGCAGACAGGGTTCCCCCCCGAGCAGTACTTC. As protein: CASTRGQTGFPPEQYF.

This sequence joins TRBV29-1 and TRBJ2-3; D possibly corresponds to TRBD2 (6 bases). The V gene's germline CDR1 is SQVTM and CDR2 ANQGSEA. The CDR3 sequence is 13 residues long. The V and J ends lost 3 bases and 2 bases respectively, with 9 bases between them. The CDR3 DNA reads TGCAGCGTTGATGGGGGGAACACAGATACGCAGTATTTT. Its protein product is CSVDGGNTDTQYF.

V usage is TRBV30 and J usage is TRBJ2-7; 7 bases are a match to TRBD1. Trimming removed 2 bases from V and 0 bases from J; junction bases left unmatched: 10. Per germline, CDR1 GTSNPN and CDR2 SVGIG (reference sequence). This CDR3 has 16 amino acids. CDR3 region: CAWSPGQDHHSYEQYF. The CDR3 nucleotides read TGTGCCTGGAGTCCTGGACAGGACCACCACTCCTACGAGCAGTACTTC.

Only a few counts were recorded for this clone. This rearrangement joins TRBV7-9 to TRBJ2-5; D unresolved. This CDR3 is built from 13 residues. V was cut by 1 base and J by 5 bases, with 8 bases left in between. CDR1 and CDR2 from the germline V gene are SEHNR and FQNEAQ (reference sequence). CDR3 coding DNA: TGTGCCAGCAGCTTAGGAGGTTGGGAGACCCAGTACTTC. Its protein product is CASSLGGWETQYF.

V and J are TRBV9 and TRBJ2-1; perhaps TRBD2 as D (6 bases). CDR1 and CDR2 from the germline V gene are SGDLS and YYNGEE. The V end was cut by 0 bases, the J end by 9 bases, with 13 bases between. This CDR3 is built from 14 residues. This CDR3 reads CASSVDSGRGEQFF. The CDR3 DNA reads as TGTGCCAGCAGCGTAGATTCGGGGCGGGGTGAGCAGTTCTTC. The variable domain in full, completed from reference TRBV9 and TRBJ2-1, reads DSGVTQTPKHLITATGQRVTLRCSPRSGDLSVYWYQQSLDQGLQFLIQYYNGEERAKGNILERFSAQQFPDLHSELNLSSLELGDSALYFCASSVDSGRGEQFFGPGTRLTVL.

This sequence joins TRBV13 and TRBJ1-1, with a weak D call TRBD1 (6 bases). This CDR3 has 14 residues. Germline V CDR1 and CDR2: PRHDT, FYEKMQ (reference sequence). The V gene lost 4 bases and the J gene lost 8 bases, with 17 bases spanning the gap. The CDR3 region has the DNA TGTGCCAGCAGCTCCGATAGGGGGTTTGGAGAAGCTTTCTTT. Translating gives CASSSDRGFGEAFF.

This chain links TRBV15 with TRBJ1-1; no firm D call. Trimming pared 0 bases from V and 4 bases from J, leaving 9 bases between. The V gene's germline CDR1 is LNHNV and CDR2 YYDKDF (reference sequence). This CDR3 has 14 residues. CDR3 DNA: TGTGCCACCAGCAGAGACGGCAGACTCACTGAAGCTTTCTTT. Its protein product is CATSRDGRLTEAFF.

This clone was recorded only once. The chain links TRBV7-6 to TRBJ1-2; D unresolved. The CDR3 runs 13 residues. V lost 5 bases to trimming and J lost 0 bases, with 7 bases between them. Germline values: CDR1 SGHVS, CDR2 FNYEAQ. Here the CDR3 DNA reads TGTGCCAGCAGCCCCAACTCTAACTATGGCTACACCTTC. This gives the protein CASSPNSNYGYTF.

The chain carries TRBV5-4 and TRBJ2-7, with 10 positions matching TRBD2. J was trimmed by 2 bases and V by 1 base; bases with no gene match: 3. The CDR3 totals 15 residues. In germline, CDR1 is SGHNT, CDR2 YYREEE (reference sequence). This CDR3 reads CASSLWTSGTYEQYF. For the CDR3, the DNA is TGTGCCAGCAGCTTGTGGACTAGCGGTACCTACGAGCAGTACTTC.

With respect to this clone: At one end, the junction sequence differs from germline, possibly due to a read error. The chain couples TRBV10-1 to TRBJ1-2; maybe TRBD1 (6 bases). Germline values: CDR1 WNHNN, CDR2 SYGVQD (reference sequence). CDR3 size: 13 residues. Here the CDR3 reads CASSESNRDFFFF. The CDR3 bases are TGCGCCAGCAGTGAGTCGAACAGGGATTTTTTCTTCTTC.

This chain links TRBV5-1 with TRBJ1-2; 9 positions agree with TRBD1. This CDR3 region has 15 residues. The germline CDR1 and CDR2 sequences are SGHRS and YFSETQ. The ends lost 4 bases at V and 4 bases at J; junction bases unmatched: 8. CDR3 coding DNA: TGCGCCAGCAGCGGGGACAGGGAGTCTGTCTATGGCTACACCTTC. Residues: CASSGDRESVYGYTF. The full variable domain, with the rest looked up from reference TRBV5-1 and TRBJ1-2, is KAGVTQTPRYLIKTRGQQVTLSCSPISGHRSVSWYQQTPGQGLQFLFEYFSETQRNKGNFPGRFSGRQFSNSRSEMNVSTLELGDSALYLCASSGDRESVYGYTFGSGTRLTVV.

The CDR3 region is CASSLGTDINQPQHF. The CDR3 DNA follows: TGTGCCAGCAGCTTGGGCACAGACATCAATCAGCCCCAGCATTTT. This chain joins TRBV13 and TRBJ1-5; D is ambiguous. CDR3 length equals 15 residues. CDR1 is PRHDT, CDR2 FYEKMQ, per germline (reference sequence). V lost 3 bases and J 3 bases, leaving 12 bases between the germline ends.

V usage is TRBV7-6 and J usage is TRBJ2-1, with D possibly TRBD1 on 6 matching bases. Trimming removed 1 base from V and 6 bases from J, with 7 bases in between. Germline V gives CDR1 SGHVS, CDR2 FNYEAQ. The CDR3 length is 13 residues. CDR3 amino acids: CASSLDRVNEQFF. Written as DNA, the CDR3 is TGTGCCAGCAGCTTAGACAGGGTCAATGAGCAGTTCTTC.